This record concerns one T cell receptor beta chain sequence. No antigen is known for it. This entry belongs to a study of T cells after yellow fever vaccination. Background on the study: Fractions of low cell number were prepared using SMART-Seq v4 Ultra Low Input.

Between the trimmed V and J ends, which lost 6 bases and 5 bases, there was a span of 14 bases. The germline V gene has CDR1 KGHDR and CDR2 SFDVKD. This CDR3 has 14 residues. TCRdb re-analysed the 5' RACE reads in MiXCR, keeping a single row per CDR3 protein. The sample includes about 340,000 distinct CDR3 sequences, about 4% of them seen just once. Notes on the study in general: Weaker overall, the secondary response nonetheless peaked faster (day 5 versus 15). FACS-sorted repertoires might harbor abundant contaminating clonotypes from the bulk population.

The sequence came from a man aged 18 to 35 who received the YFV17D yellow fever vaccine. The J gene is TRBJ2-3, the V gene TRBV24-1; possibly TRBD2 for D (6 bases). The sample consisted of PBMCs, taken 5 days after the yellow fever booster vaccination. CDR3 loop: CATSLGGGGDTQYF. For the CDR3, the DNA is TGTGCCACCAGTTTGGGGGGAGGAGGAGATACGCAGTATTTT.